The 5 T cell receptor beta chains presented below share a single source sample, sequenced in a study of control samples from healthy donors and cancer patients. Only in-frame clones appear in the TCRdb table, and some are missing; sequencing was by immunoSEQ multiplex PCR. This repertoire shows a few hundred thousand clones, 75% to 95% found once; its top ten account for 5.5% to 8%. The specimen sequenced was PBMCs. Source of these receptors: a man aged 35 to 55 with head and neck cancer.

V is TRBV28 and J is TRBJ1-1; 8 bases fit TRBD1. The CDR3 loop spans 14 amino acids. Trimming took 4 bases from V and 4 from J; bases not matched to a gene: 5. Germline-derived CDR1 and CDR2 are MDHEN and SYDVKM. The CDR3 region has the DNA TGTGCCAGCAGTTGGACAGGGACAGGCACTGAAGCTTTCTTT. This sequence encodes CASSWTGTGTEAFF.

The chain joins TRBV4-2 to TRBJ2-1, with D hard to call. The V end lost 0 bases, the J end lost 0 bases, and 9 bases lay between the germline ends. This CDR3 is built from 16 residues. Germline V gives CDR1 LGHNA, CDR2 YNFKEQ. CDR3 DNA sequence: TGTGCCAGCAGCCAAGATATTGGCGGCTCCTACAATGAGCAGTTCTTC. As protein: CASSQDIGGSYNEQFF.

As concerns this clone: Different DNA sequences within this sample yield the same CDR3. The chain recombines TRBV6-5 with TRBJ1-4; D is ambiguous. The CDR3 length is 15 residues. The germline V and J ends were trimmed by 3 bases and 0 bases, with 8 bases remaining between them. In germline, CDR1 is MNHEY, CDR2 SVGAGI. This CDR3 is CASSYSGTTNEKLFF. DNA of the CDR3: TGTGCCAGCAGTTATTCCGGGACAACTAATGAAAAACTGTTTTTT.

Written as DNA, the CDR3 is TGTGCCAGCAGCCCGGAAGCGACAGGGCCCTACGAGCAGTACTTC. Amino acids: CASSPEATGPYEQYF. V usage is TRBV7-3 and J usage is TRBJ2-7; TRBD1 matches at 7 bases. Germline CDR1 reads SGHTA; CDR2 reads FQGTGA. The ends lost 5 bases at V and 2 bases at J; junction bases unmatched: 9. The CDR3 covers 15 residues.

This rearrangement joins TRBV4-3 to TRBJ2-1; possibly TRBD2 for D (6 bases). CDR3 length: 18 residues. Trimming pared 4 bases from V and 1 base from J, leaving 20 bases between. Per germline, CDR1 LGHNA and CDR2 YSLEER. The DNA for the CDR3 is TGCGCCAGCAGCCCCCGGACGGTGGATGGGGGGTCCTACAATGAGCAGTTCTTC. Amino acids: CASSPRTVDGGSYNEQFF.